This T cell receptor beta chain was identified in a study of cytomegalovirus exposure and HLA in healthy donors. This clone has a single count. The antigen is unknown. Trimming left V 0 bases short and J 0 bases short, with 10 bases between. The CDR3 runs 16 residues. Germline V gene sequence: CDR1 SGHDT, CDR2 YYEEEE. Only in-frame clones appear in the TCRdb table, and some are missing; sequencing was by immunoSEQ multiplex PCR. The repertoire holds some 120,000 clones, with roughly 89% as singletons. The study, taken as a whole, reports: Using the classifier, cytomegalovirus status was reportedly diagnosed with high specificity and sensitivity. Most observed TCR sequences were rare, whereas some public TCRs were detected in many donors.

The sample consisted of PBMCs. V usage is TRBV5-6 and J usage is TRBJ1-3; no clear D gene. This TCR came from a woman between 18 and 29 years old in good health and CMV-seronegative. CDR3: CASSLGWPSSGNTIYF. The CDR3 DNA sequence: TGTGCCAGCAGCTTGGGGTGGCCCAGCTCTGGAAACACCATATATTTT. The whole variable domain, remainder taken from reference TRBV5-6 and TRBJ1-3, is DAGVTQSPTHLIKTRGQQVTLRCSPKSGHDTVSWYQQALGQGPQFIFQYYEEEERQRGNFPDRFSGHQFPNYSSELNVNALLLGDSALYLCASSLGWPSSGNTIYFGEGSWLTVV.